This T cell receptor (beta chain) was captured in a study of cytomegalovirus exposure and HLA in healthy donors. This clone was detected only a few times. Both 60 Vbeta primers and 13 Jbeta primers went into the PCR. Method: immunoSEQ multiplex PCR; TCRdb's copy keeps in-frame clones and lacks some. This table holds 100,000 to 150,000 clones, over 70% found once. This TCR came from a man between 18 and 35 years old in good health and CMV-seropositive. The sequenced sample was PBMCs.

CDR3 sequence (DNA): TGTGCCAGCAGTTACATCAGGGGGCGAGGCACTGAAGCTTTCTTT. Its translation: CASSYIRGRGTEAFF. The chain couples TRBV6-5 to TRBJ1-1, with TRBD1 matching 8 bases. V dropped 2 bases and J dropped 4; count of bases not matched to a gene: 6. The CDR3 has 15 amino acids. Looked up from germline, CDR1 is MNHEY and CDR2 is SVGAGI.